These T cell receptor beta chains were read from a single sample in a study of shared clonotypes between healthy human individuals. Assay used: immunoSEQ multiplex PCR; TCRdb lists only in-frame clones, some missing. Among roughly 650,000 clones listed, about 96% were seen once. The sample comprised naive CD4+ T cells sorted from blood. The receptors here all came from a woman aged 25 to 39 in good health. Both conserved end residues are part of each CDR3. D genes are given only for firm matches. Not all rows give a size; the values are once, few, many and, for expanded clones, a class.

d_gene | j_gene | v_gene | len | abundance | CDR3aa | CDR3nt
TRBD2 | TRBJ2-1 | TRBV9 | 14 | - | CASGLAGGGYEQFF | TGTGCCAGCGGTCTAGCGGGAGGGGGTTATGAGCAGTTCTTC
- | TRBJ1-1 | TRBV4-1 | 14 | once | CASSQARKNTEAFF | TGCGCCAGCAGCCAAGCCCGCAAAAACACTGAAGCTTTCTTT
- | TRBJ2-7 | TRBV7-2 | 14 | - | CASSPGTKPYEQYF | TGTGCCAGCAGCCCCGGGACAAAGCCCTACGAGCAGTACTTC
- | TRBJ1-2 | TRBV7-2 | 11 | - | CASSPRGGYTF | TGTGCCAGCAGCCCCAGGGGTGGCTACACCTTC
TRBD2 | TRBJ2-3 | TRBV28 | 14 | - | CASSSAGAGGTQYF | TGTGCCAGCAGTTCGGCGGGAGCGGGGGGGACGCAGTATTTT
TRBD2 | TRBJ2-1 | TRBV5-1 | 17 | - | CASSFSRSGRASGEQFF | TGCGCCAGCAGCTTTTCCCGAAGCGGGAGGGCCAGCGGGGAGCAGTTCTTC
- | TRBJ1-1 | TRBV7-9 | 13 | - | CASSLNTGTEAFF | TGTGCCAGCAGCCTCAATACAGGGACTGAAGCTTTCTTT
- | TRBJ2-6 | TRBV15 | 14 | - | CATSRGTGANVLTF | TGTGCCACCAGCAGGGGTACCGGGGCCAACGTCCTGACTTTC
TRBD1 | TRBJ2-2 | TRBV13 | 15 | - | CASRLDRGFPGELFF | TGTGCCAGCAGACTAGACAGGGGCTTCCCCGGGGAGCTGTTTTTT
- | TRBJ2-4 | TRBV6-1 | 14 | - | CASSGLGAKNIQYF | TGTGCCAGCAGTGGGTTGGGAGCCAAAAACATTCAGTACTTC